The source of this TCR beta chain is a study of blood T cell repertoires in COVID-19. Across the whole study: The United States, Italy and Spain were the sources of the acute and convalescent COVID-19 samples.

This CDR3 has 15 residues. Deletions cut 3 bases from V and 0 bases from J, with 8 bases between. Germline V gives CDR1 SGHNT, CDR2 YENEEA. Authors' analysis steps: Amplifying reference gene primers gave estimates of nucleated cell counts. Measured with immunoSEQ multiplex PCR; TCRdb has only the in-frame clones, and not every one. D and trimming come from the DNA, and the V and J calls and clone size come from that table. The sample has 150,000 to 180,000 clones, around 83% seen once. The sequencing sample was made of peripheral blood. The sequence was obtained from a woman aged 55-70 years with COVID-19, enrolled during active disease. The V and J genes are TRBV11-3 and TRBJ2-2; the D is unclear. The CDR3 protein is CASSFAVANTGELFF. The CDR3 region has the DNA TGTGCCAGCAGCTTCGCGGTTGCGAACACCGGGGAGCTGTTTTTT.